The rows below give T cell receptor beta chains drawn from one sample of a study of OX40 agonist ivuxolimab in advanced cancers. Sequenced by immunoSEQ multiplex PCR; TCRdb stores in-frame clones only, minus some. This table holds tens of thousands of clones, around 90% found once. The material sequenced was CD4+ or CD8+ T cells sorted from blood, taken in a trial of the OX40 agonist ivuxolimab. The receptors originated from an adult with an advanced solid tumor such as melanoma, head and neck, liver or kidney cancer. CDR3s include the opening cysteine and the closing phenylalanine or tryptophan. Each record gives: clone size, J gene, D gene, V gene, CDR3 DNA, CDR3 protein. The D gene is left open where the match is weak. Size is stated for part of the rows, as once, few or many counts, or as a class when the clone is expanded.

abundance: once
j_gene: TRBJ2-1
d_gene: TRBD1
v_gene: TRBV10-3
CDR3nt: TGTGCCATCAGTGCCCTACCGGACAGGGAAGGAGAGCAGTTCTTC
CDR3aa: CAISALPDREGEQFF

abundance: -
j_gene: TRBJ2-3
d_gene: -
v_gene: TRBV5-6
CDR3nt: TGTGCCAGCAGCTTGTACGCCCGAGCCCTGAGCACAGATACGCAGTATTTT
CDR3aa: CASSLYARALSTDTQYF

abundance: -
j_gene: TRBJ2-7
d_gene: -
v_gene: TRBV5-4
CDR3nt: TGTGCCAGCAGCTTGCTAGGGTCCTACGAGCAGTACTTC
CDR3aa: CASSLLGSYEQYF

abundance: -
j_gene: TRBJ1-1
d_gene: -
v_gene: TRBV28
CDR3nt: TGTGCCAGCAGTTTATCAGGGAGAACTGAAGCTTTCTTT
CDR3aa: CASSLSGRTEAFF

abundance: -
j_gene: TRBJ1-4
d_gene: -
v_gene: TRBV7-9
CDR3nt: TGTGCCAGCAGCTTAGAACAGGGAAATGAAAAACTGTTTTTT
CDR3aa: CASSLEQGNEKLFF

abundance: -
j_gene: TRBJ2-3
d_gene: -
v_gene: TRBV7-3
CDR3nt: TGTGCCAGCAGCTCGGACAGCTTTAGCACAGATACGCAGTATTTT
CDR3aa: CASSSDSFSTDTQYF

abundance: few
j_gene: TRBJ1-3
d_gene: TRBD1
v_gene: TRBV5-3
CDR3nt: TGTGCCAGAAGCTCGGACAGGGAAGGAGGAAACACCATATATTTT
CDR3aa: CARSSDREGGNTIYF

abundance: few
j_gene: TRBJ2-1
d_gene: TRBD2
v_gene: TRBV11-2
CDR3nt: TGTGCCAGCAGCTTCCGCGCGGGAGTCCGGAATGAGCAGTTCTTC
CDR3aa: CASSFRAGVRNEQFF

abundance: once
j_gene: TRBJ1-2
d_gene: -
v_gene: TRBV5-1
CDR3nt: TGCGCCAGCAGTTGGGACAACTATGGCTACACCTTC
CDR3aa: CASSWDNYGYTF

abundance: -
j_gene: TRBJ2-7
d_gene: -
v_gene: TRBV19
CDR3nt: TGTGCCAGTAGTTTCTCACTCCCGGATTACGAGCAGTACTTC
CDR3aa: CASSFSLPDYEQYF

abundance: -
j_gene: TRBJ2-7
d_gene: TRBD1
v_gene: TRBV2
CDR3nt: TGTGCCAGGGGACAGGCGACCTACGAGCAGTACTTC
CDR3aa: CARGQATYEQYF

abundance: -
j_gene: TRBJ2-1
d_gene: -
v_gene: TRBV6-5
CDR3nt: TGTGCCAGCAGTTCCTTTAGGTCCAGCCCAGGGGATGAGCAGTTCTTC
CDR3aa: CASSSFRSSPGDEQFF

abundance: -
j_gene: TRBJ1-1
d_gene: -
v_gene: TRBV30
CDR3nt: TGTGCCTGGCGGTCAGGACCCCTTATGAACACTGAAGCTTTCTTT
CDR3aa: CAWRSGPLMNTEAFF

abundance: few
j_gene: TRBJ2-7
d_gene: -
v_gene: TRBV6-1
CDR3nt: TGTGCCAGCAGTGGCCGCGGGGCCTCCTACGAGCAGTACTTC
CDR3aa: CASSGRGASYEQYF

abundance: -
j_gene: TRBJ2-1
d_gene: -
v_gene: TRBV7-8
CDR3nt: TGTGCCAGCAGCTTAGGCAATGAGCAGTTCTTC
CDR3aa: CASSLGNEQFF

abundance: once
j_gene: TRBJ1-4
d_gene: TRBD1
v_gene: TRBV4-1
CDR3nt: TGCGCCAGCAGCTTTCAGGGGGCGGCTTCGGGGGAAAAACTGTTTTTT
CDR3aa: CASSFQGAASGEKLFF

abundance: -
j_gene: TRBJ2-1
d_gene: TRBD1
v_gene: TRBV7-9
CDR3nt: TGTGCCAGCAGCGTAAGAGGACAGGGAATGGTATATGAGCAGTTCTTC
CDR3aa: CASSVRGQGMVYEQFF

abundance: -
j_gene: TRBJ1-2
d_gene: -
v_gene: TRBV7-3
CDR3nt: TGTGCCAGCAGCCTGACAGGTGCCTATGGCTACACCTTC
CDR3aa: CASSLTGAYGYTF

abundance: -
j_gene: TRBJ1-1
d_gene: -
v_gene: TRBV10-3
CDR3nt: TGTGCCATCAGTGAAGAGGGCCGTACTGAAGCTTTCTTT
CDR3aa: CAISEEGRTEAFF

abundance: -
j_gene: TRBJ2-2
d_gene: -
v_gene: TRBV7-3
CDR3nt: TGTGCCAGCAGCTCGATTAACACCGGGGAGCTGTTTTTT
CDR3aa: CASSSINTGELFF

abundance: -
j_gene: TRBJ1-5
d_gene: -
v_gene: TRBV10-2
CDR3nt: TGCGCCAGCAGCGCTACAGAGAGCAATCAGCCCCAGCATTTT
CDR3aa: CASSATESNQPQHF

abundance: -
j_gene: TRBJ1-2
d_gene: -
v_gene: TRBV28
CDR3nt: TGTGCCAGCAGCCCCCAACGGGGACACACCTATGGCTACACCTTC
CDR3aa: CASSPQRGHTYGYTF

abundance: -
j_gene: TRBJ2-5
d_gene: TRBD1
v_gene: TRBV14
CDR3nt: TGTGCCAGCAAAGGACAGGGATTAATTGAGACCCAGTACTTC
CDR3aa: CASKGQGLIETQYF

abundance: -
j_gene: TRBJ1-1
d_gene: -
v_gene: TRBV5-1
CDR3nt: TGCGCCAGCAGCTCTGGACAGGAAGCTTTCTTT
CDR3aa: CASSSGQEAFF

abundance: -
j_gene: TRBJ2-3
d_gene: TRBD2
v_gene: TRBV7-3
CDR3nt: TGTGCCAGCAGCCTACTACCTCCGCGGGAGGCAGAGTCTAGCACAGATACGCAGTATTTT
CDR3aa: CASSLLPPREAESSTDTQYF

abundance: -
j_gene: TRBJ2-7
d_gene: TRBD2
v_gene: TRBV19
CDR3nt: TGTGCCAGTAGTCCAACGACTAGCGGGGACCCCTACGAGCAGTACTTC
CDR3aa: CASSPTTSGDPYEQYF

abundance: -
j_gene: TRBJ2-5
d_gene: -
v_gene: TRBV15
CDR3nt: TGTGCCACCAGCAGAGGTCTGGCTGAGGGGCAGTACTTC
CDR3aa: CATSRGLAEGQYF

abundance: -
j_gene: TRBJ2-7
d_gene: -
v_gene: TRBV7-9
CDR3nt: TGTGCCAGCCAAGGGGGAGTTAACCCCTACGAGCAGTACTTC
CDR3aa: CASQGGVNPYEQYF

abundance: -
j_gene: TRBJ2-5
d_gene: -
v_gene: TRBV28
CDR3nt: TGTGCCAGCAGTTATGCGAACCGGCTCGGCAACTGGGAGACCCAGTACTTC
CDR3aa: CASSYANRLGNWETQYF

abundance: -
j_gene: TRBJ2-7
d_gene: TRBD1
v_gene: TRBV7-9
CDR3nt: TGTGCCAGCACGGGACAGGGGTCGCCCTCCTACGAGCAGTACTTC
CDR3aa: CASTGQGSPSYEQYF

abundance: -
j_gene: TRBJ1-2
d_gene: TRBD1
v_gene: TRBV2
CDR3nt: TGTGCCAGCCCCGCGACAGGGGATGGCTACACCTTC
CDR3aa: CASPATGDGYTF

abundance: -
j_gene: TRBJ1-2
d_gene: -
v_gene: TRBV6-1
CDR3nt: TGTGCCAGCAGTGAGAGTTTTATCATTTCTAACTATGGCTACACCTTC
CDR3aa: CASSESFIISNYGYTF

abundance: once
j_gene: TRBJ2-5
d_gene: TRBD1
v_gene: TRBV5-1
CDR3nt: TGCGCCAGCAGCATATCCCCGTGGCAGGGGGAAGAGACCCAGTACTTC
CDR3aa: CASSISPWQGEETQYF

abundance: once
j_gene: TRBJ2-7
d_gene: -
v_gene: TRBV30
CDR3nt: TGTGCCTGGGACAGCCCCTACGAGCAGTACTTC
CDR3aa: CAWDSPYEQYF

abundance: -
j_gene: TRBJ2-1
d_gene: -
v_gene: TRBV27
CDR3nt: TGTGCCAGCAGTAGGTACAATGAGCAGTTCTTC
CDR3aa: CASSRYNEQFF

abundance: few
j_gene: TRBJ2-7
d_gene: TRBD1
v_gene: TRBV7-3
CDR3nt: TGTGCCAGCTCCCCATATGGGGGACAGGGGTACGAGCAGTACTTC
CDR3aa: CASSPYGGQGYEQYF

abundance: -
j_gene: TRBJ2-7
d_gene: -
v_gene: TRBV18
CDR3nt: TGTGCCAGCTCACCGGAGGAGACAGGAGCCTACGAGCAGTACTTC
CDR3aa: CASSPEETGAYEQYF

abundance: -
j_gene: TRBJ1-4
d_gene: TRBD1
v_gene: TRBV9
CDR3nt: TGTGCCAGCAGCGGACAGGGTGGGACTAATGAAAAACTGTTTTTT
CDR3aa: CASSGQGGTNEKLFF

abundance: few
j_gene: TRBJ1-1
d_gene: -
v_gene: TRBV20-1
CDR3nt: TGCAGTGCTAATAAGGACGGAGAAGCTTTCTTT
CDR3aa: CSANKDGEAFF

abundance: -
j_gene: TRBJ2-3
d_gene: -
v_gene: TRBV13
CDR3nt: TGTGCCAGCAGCCCCTACACAGATACGCAGTATTTT
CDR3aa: CASSPYTDTQYF

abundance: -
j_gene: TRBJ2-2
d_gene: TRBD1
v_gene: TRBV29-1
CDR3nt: TGCAGCGTTGTTGGGACAGGGGTGGTCGGGGAGCTGTTTTTT
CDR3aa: CSVVGTGVVGELFF

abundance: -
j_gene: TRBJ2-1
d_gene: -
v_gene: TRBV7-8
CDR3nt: TGTGCCAGCAGCCTGGTCGAGGGGACCTACAATGAGCAGTTCTTC
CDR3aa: CASSLVEGTYNEQFF

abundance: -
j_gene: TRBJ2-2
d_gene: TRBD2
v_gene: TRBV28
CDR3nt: TGTGCCAGCAGTGACGGGACTAGCGGGACCGGGGAGCTGTTTTTT
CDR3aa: CASSDGTSGTGELFF

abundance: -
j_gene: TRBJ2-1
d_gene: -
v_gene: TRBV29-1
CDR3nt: TGCAGCGTTGACTCCTCGACATCCTACAATGAGCAGTTCTTC
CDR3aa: CSVDSSTSYNEQFF